This T cell receptor beta chain was captured by sequencing in a study of human T cells and chemical hapten exposure (dated by TCRdb to about 2021). With respect to the entire study: For sensitization, 2% DPC in acetone was applied to an approximately 2 cm by approximately 2 cm area of upper inner arm skin. Throughout the study period of around 24 weeks, patients also received therapeutic DPC doses to the scalp every week. Patch tests used Finn chambers with 0.01% DPC on the upper back, scored after 6 days by International Contact Dermatitis Research Group standards. Alopecia areata with under or over 50% scalp involvement, alopecia totalis and alopecia universalis were represented in the patient cohort, which was mostly female. Libraries were combined into a pool for sequencing, and differences in TCR yield between samples came mainly from small differences in library volumes within the pool. Peripheral blood TCR repertoire changes were tracked in vivo in alopecia patients during primary and secondary sensitization to the hapten diphenylcyclopropenone (DPC). Blood samples were taken from patients before sensitization (week 0) and at 2, 6 and about 24 weeks after DPC sensitization. Approximately 28 alopecia patients gave blood for TCR sequencing at one to four time points (pre-sensitization, 2, 6 and 24 weeks). Study-level results and caveats: Because every patient had alopecia, a presumed autoimmune disease, the patients' immune response might differ from that of healthy individuals. After repeated subsampling, changes were observed in the strength of the expansion versus patch-test correlation and in the threshold at which the correlation became significant. The number of PT1 expanded TCRs positively correlated with patch test score, significant at thresholds 8, 16 and 32 but not 4. Compared with pre-sensitization or healthy control sets, expanded TCRs formed significantly more large CDR3 similarity clusters, which is consistent with antigen-driven responses. DPC sensitization did not change how many TCRs were above 1 in 1000 frequency, and no evidence was found of alterations in global repertoire structure.

Receptors were amplified or captured by RACE. Sequenced on a NextSeq 500. During library preparation, unique molecular identifiers were attached to individual cDNA molecules so that TCRs could be counted quantitatively and reproducibly. From each blood RNA sample, both TCR alpha and TCR beta chains were sequenced. In the original analysis: The median number of TCRs per sample was around 96,000, ranging from about 23,224 to 690,600. The Decombinator software suite was used to annotate the V, J and CDR3 of the TCR reads. For the PS versus PT1 abundance plots, all samples were subsampled to the same number of TCRs (28,000). TCRs were defined as expanded if absent before sensitization and observed at least eight times at the 2-week time point. TCRdb itself trimmed the public reads at Q25 with fastp, ran MiXCR and retained productive beta chains. For every CDR3 protein sequence, its rows merge into one entry that carries the most common genes and DNA. In this record, the V and J calls reflect TCRdb's handling and not the investigators' own analysis. This sample lists 65,000 to 95,000 distinct CDR3 sequences; 6% to 8.5% were detected once. Of the sample, approximately 1.2% is held by the ten largest clones.

Reading the label with the study, this specimen's time point is: patch test 2, 6 weeks after DPC sensitization. According to the study, the label for this sample's treatment or condition signals: therapeutic diphenylcyclopropenone sensitization with weekly scalp DPC. Blood at each patch-test visit was drawn before the patch test was applied. Patients were eligible if aged 18 to 70, diagnosed with alopecia and judged suitable for DPC therapy, and pregnant patients were excluded. Total RNA was extracted from unfractionated whole blood that had been collected in Tempus Blood RNA tubes. This clonotype was detected ten times or more. Its antigen is still unknown. Per-base qualities were not stored, and no clone one base away is much larger. The CDR1 and CDR2 encoded by the germline V gene (reference sequence) are MNHNY and SVGAGI. At the junction V is shortened by 4 bases and J by 0 bases, with 6 bases in between. CDR3 length: 13 amino acids, cysteine to phenylalanine. The only DNA kept is the CDR3, 39 bases in frame from the first base.

The clonotype comes from a woman in her twenties or thirties with alopecia areata. Some clones in this sample may be carry-over from other donors' samples. Here the sequenced sample was whole blood, taken in connection with sensitization to the hapten diphenylcyclopropenone (DPC). The chain links TRBV6-6 with TRBJ1-1, and the D gene may be TRBD1, 5 bases matching. The CDR3 protein is CASSWGLNTEAFF. The DNA reads as follows: TGTGCCAGCAGTTGGGGCCTGAACACTGAAGCTTTCTTT.